The TCR beta chain described here comes from a study of blood T cells in healthy people across ages. The second PCR ran about 6 to 11 cycles with a sample-barcoded 5' primer and J-beta primers. Every molecule of cDNA carried a tag from a template-switch adaptor with 12 random nucleotides. Individual samples furnished no less than 2.5 million CDR3-containing paired-end reads apiece. TCRdb re-analysed the 5' RACE reads in MiXCR, keeping a single row per CDR3 protein. Found here are about 1.4 million distinct CDR3 sequences, roughly 64% of them singletons; the top ten hold more than 6%. Findings and limits, study-wide: There was no known CMV status for donors, so expanded clonotype changes were possibly confounded. As naive T cell percentage varied, TCR beta diversity correlated strongly with it.

On this clonotype itself: Its matching antigen is unknown.

This sequence originates from a man between 18 and 29 years old in good health. The sequenced material came from blood.

The CDR3 nucleotides are TGTGCCAGCAGCCAAGACCGGGCGGGCGGGATATCCTACGAGCAGTACTTC. It specifies CASSQDRAGGISYEQYF. The chain recombines TRBV3-1 with TRBJ2-7; TRBD2 might be the D (6 bases). This CDR3 spans 17 amino acids. V gave up 0 bases and J gave up 1 base, with 16 bases separating them. Germline V gene sequence: CDR1 LGHDT, CDR2 YNNKEL (reference sequence).